Shown below are 4 T cell receptor beta chains from a single sample sequenced in a study of blood T cells in healthy people across ages. Then a second PCR, running about 6 to 12 cycles, was carried out with a sample-barcoded 5' primer and a J-beta primer mix. TCRdb reprocessed the 5' RACE reads with MiXCR, giving one entry per CDR3 protein. The sample consists of fewer than 2,000,000 distinct CDR3 sequences, roughly 32% of them appearing once. The sequenced sample consisted of blood. All receptors derive from a woman between 25 and 40 years old in good health.

The chain links TRBV27 to TRBJ1-1; D is perhaps TRBD1 (5 bases). CDR1 MNHEY and CDR2 SMNVEV come from the germline V gene (reference sequence). V was pared by 3 bases and J by 7 bases, with 18 bases between. There are 15 residues in the CDR3. The CDR3 reads CASSLTGRGTVEAFF. For the CDR3, the DNA is TGTGCCAGCAGTTTGACCGGAAGGGGAACGGTTGAAGCTTTCTTT.

The chain carries TRBV28 and TRBJ1-2, with TRBD1 as a possible D gene (5 bases). Trimming left V 2 bases short and J 3 bases short, with 13 bases between. The CDR3 covers 15 residues. Looked up from germline, CDR1 is MDHEN and CDR2 is SYDVKM. The CDR3 sequence: CASSLPLGRDYGYTF. The CDR3 nucleotides are TGTGCCAGCAGTTTACCCCTCGGCAGGGACTATGGCTACACCTTC.

Here the CDR3 DNA reads TGTGCCAGCAGCTTAGCAGAAGGGGGCGGCTATGGCTACACCTTC. Translating gives CASSLAEGGGYGYTF. The chain carries TRBV11-2 and TRBJ1-2; 7 nucleotides agree with TRBD1. Germline-derived CDR1 and CDR2 are SGHAT and FQNNGV. J gave up 4 bases and V 1 base, and 6 bases lay outside the gene matches. The CDR3 totals 15 residues.

V is TRBV12-3 or TRBV12-4 and J is TRBJ2-7, with D hard to call. V was pared by 6 bases and J by 2 bases, with 11 bases between. The CDR3 consists of 13 residues. The CDR3 here is CASSQLITYEQYF. CDR3 coding DNA: TGTGCCAGCAGCCAACTAATAACCTACGAGCAGTACTTC.